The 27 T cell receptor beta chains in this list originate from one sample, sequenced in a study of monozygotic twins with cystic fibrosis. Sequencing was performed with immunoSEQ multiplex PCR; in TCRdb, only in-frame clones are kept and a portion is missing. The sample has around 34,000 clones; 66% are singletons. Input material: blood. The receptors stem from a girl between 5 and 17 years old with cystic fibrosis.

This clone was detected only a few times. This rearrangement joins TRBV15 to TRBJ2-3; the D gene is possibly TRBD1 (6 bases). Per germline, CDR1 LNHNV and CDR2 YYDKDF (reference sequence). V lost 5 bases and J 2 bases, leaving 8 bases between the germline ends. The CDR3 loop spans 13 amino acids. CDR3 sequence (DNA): TGTGCCACCAGCGGACAGAACACAGATACGCAGTATTTT. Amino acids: CATSGQNTDTQYF.

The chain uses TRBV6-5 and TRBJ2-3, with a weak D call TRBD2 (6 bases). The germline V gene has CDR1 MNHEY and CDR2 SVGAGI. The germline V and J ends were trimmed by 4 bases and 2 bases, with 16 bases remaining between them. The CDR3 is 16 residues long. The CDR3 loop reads CASSSFSGGDTDTQYF. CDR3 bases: TGTGCCAGCAGTTCCTTTAGCGGAGGAGACACAGATACGCAGTATTTT.

CDR3 in amino acids: CSVTRTVTSYEQYF. CDR3 nucleotide sequence: TGCAGCGTTACAAGGACAGTTACGTCCTACGAGCAGTACTTC. The chain joins TRBV29-1 to TRBJ2-7; D might be TRBD1 (6 bases). Deletions cut 5 bases from V and 1 base from J, with 15 bases between. Germline V CDR1 and CDR2: SQVTM, ANQGSEA. The CDR3 covers 14 residues.

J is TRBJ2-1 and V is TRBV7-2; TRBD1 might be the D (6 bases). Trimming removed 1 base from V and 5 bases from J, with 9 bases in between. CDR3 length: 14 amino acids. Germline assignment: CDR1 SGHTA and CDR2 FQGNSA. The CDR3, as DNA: TGTGCCAGCAGCTTAGTCCAGGGGAACAATGAGCAGTTCTTC. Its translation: CASSLVQGNNEQFF.

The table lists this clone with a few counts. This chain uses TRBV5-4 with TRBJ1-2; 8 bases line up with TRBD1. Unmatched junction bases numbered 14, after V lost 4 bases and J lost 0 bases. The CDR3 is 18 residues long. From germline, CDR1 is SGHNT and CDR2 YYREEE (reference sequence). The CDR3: CASSIPDHDRGANYGYTF. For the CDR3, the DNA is TGTGCCAGCAGCATCCCGGACCACGACAGGGGCGCTAACTATGGCTACACCTTC. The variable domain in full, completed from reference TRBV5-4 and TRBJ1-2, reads ETGVTQSPTHLIKTRGQQVTLRCSSQSGHNTVSWYQQALGQGPQFIFQYYREEENGRGNFPPRFSGLQFPNYSSELNVNALELDDSALYLCASSIPDHDRGANYGYTFGSGTRLTVV.

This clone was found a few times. The CDR3 DNA sequence: TGTGCCAGCAGCGTAGGCTGGGGGGGCACCGGGGAGCTGTTTTTT. Amino acid sequence: CASSVGWGGTGELFF. The genes are TRBV9 and TRBJ2-2; 7 bases align to TRBD2. The V gene's germline CDR1 is SGDLS and CDR2 YYNGEE. The V segment lost 0 bases and the J segment 4 bases; nucleotides outside the gene matches: 3. This CDR3 is built from 15 residues. Supplemented by reference TRBV9 and TRBJ2-2, the full variable domain reads DSGVTQTPKHLITATGQRVTLRCSPRSGDLSVYWYQQSLDQGLQFLIQYYNGEERAKGNILERFSAQQFPDLHSELNLSSLELGDSALYFCASSVGWGGTGELFFGEGSRLTVL.

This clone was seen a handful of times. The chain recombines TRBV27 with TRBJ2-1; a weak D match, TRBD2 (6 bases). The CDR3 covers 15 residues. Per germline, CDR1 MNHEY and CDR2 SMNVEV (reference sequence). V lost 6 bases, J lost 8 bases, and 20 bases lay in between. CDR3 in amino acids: CASRRTGVLVYEQFF. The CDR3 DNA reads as TGTGCCAGCAGGCGGACGGGGGTACTAGTCTATGAGCAGTTCTTC.

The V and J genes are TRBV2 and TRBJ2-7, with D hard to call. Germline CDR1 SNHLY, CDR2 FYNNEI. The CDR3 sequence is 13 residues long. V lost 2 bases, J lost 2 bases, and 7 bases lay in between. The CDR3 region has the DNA TGTGCCAGCAGTGAACGGCAGACCTACGAGCAGTACTTC. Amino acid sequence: CASSERQTYEQYF.

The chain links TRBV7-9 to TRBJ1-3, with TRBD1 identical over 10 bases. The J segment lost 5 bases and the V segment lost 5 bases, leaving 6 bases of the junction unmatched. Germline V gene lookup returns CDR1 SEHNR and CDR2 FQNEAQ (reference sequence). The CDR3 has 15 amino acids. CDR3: CASSRQTGGRNTIYF. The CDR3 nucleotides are TGTGCCAGCAGCCGGCAGACAGGGGGCAGAAACACCATATATTTT.

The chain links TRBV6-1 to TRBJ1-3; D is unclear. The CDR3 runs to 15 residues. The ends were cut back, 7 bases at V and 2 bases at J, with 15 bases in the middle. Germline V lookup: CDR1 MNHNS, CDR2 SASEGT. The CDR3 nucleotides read TGTGCCAGCAATAGGGAATCAGGAACTGGAAACACCATATATTTT. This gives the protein CASNRESGTGNTIYF.

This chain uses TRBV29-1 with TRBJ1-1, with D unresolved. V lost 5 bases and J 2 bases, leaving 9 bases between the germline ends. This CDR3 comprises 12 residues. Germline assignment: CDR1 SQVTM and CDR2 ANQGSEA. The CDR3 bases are TGCAGCGTTCGCAACCGAAACACTGAAGCTTTCTTT. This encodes CSVRNRNTEAFF.

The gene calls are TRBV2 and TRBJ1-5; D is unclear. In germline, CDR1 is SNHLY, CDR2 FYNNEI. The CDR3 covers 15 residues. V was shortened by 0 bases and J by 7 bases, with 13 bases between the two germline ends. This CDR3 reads CASSEASGVRQPQHF. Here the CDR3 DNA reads TGTGCCAGCAGTGAAGCTTCCGGGGTACGCCAGCCCCAGCATTTT.

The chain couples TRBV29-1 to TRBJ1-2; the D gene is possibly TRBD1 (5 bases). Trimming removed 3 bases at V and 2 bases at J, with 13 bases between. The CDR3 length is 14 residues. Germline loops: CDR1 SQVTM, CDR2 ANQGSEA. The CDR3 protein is CSVDQSSGNYGYTF. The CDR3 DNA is TGCAGCGTTGACCAAAGTTCAGGGAACTATGGCTACACCTTC.

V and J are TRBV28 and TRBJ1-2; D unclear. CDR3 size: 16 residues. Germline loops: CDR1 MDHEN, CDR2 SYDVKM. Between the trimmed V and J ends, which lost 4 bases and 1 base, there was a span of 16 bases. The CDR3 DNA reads TGTGCCAGCAGTTCCATACGGGCAGACTATAACTATGGCTACACCTTC. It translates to CASSSIRADYNYGYTF.

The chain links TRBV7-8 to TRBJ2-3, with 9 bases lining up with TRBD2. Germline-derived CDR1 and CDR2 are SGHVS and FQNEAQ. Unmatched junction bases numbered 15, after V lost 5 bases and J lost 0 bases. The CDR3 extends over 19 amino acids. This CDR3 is CASSRRLSAGGTSTDTQYF. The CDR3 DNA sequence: TGTGCCAGCAGCCGGAGGCTTAGCGCGGGAGGGACTAGCACAGATACGCAGTATTTT.

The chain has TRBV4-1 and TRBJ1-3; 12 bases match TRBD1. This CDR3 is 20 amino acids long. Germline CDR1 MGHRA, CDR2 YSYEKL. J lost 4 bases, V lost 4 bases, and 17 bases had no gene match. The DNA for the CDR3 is TGCGCCAGCAGCCCACAGCCTTACCGGGACAGGGGGCTAGGAGGAAACACCATATATTTT. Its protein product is CASSPQPYRDRGLGGNTIYF.

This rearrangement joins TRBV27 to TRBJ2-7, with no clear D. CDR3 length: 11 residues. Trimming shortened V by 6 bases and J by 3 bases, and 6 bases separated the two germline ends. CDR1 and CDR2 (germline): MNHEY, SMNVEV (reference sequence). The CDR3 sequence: CASRKGYEQYV. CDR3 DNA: TGTGCCAGCAGAAAAGGCTACGAGCAGTACGTC.

The chain's CDR3 is CASSLVTGLQEKLFF. The CDR3, as DNA: TGTGCCAGCAGCTTAGTAACAGGGTTACAAGAAAAACTGTTTTTT. The V gene is TRBV11-2, the J gene TRBJ1-4; D possibly corresponds to TRBD1 (6 bases). Germline V gene sequence: CDR1 SGHAT, CDR2 FQNNGV. V dropped 1 base and J dropped 8 bases, with 14 bases sitting between them. This CDR3 contains 15 residues.

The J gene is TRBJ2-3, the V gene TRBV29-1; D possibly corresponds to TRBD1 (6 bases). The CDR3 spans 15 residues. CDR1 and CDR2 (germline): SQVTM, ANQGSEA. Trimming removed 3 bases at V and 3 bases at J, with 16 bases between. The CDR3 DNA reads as TGCAGCGTTGACAGGGGAGTCGAGGGTACAGATACGCAGTATTTT. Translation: CSVDRGVEGTDTQYF.

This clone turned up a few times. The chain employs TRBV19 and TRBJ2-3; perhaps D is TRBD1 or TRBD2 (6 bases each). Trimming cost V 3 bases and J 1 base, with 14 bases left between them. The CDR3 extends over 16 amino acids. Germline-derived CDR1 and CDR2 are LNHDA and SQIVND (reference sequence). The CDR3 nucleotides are TGTGCCAGTAGTATGGAGGGGGGTTCGGGCACAGATACGCAGTATTTT. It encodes CASSMEGGSGTDTQYF.

The CDR3 coding sequence is TGCGCCAGCAGCTTACAGTTCTCTGGGGCCAACGTCCTGACTTTC. It translates to CASSLQFSGANVLTF. The chain couples TRBV5-1 to TRBJ2-6, with unresolved D. The CDR3 contains 15 residues. The V and J ends lost 2 bases and 0 bases respectively, with 6 bases between them. The germline gives CDR1 SGHRS, CDR2 YFSETQ.

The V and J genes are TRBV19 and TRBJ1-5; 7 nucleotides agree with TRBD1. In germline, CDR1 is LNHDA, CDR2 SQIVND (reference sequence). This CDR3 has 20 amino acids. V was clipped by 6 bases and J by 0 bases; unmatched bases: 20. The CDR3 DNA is TGTGCCAGTAGACTCGACACCGGGACAGAAGGGCAATATAGCAATCAGCCCCAGCATTTT. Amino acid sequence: CASRLDTGTEGQYSNQPQHF.

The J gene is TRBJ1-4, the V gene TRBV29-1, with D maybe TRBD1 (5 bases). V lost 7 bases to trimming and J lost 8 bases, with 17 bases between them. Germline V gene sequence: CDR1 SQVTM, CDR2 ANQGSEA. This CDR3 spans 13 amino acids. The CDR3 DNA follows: TGCAGCGCACGGGACGGACGGGGGGAAAAACTGTTTTTT. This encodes CSARDGRGEKLFF.

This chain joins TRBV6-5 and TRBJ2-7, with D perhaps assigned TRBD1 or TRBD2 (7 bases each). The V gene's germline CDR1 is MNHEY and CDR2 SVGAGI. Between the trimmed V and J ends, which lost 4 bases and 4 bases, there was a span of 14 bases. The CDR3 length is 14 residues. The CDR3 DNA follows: TGTGCCAGCAGTTCTGGCAGGGGGGGGTACGAGCAGTACTTC. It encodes CASSSGRGGYEQYF.

The CDR3 here is CASSMLGVLDQPQHF. CDR3 sequence (DNA): TGTGCCAGTAGTATGTTAGGGGTACTGGATCAGCCCCAGCATTTT. The rearrangement uses TRBV19 and TRBJ1-5; weak D call: TRBD1 (5 bases). This CDR3 is built from 15 residues. Per germline, CDR1 LNHDA and CDR2 SQIVND (reference sequence). Trimming removed 3 bases at V and 5 bases at J, with 14 bases between.

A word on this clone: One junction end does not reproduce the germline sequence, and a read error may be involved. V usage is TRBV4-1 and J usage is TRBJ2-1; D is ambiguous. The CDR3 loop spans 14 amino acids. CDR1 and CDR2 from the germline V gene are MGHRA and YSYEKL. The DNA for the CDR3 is TGCGCCAGCAGCCAAGAATGGGCTTCCCGTTCGTCAGTCTTC. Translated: CASSQEWASRSSVF.

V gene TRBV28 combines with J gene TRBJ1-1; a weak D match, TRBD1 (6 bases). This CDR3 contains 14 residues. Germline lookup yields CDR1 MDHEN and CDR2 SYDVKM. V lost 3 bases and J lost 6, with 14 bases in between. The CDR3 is CASSFPGATPEAFF. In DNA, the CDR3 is TGTGCCAGCAGTTTTCCAGGGGCGACCCCTGAAGCTTTCTTT.